Given below is one T cell receptor (beta chain) in context. This clonotype came up many times. The antigen it binds to is not known. Base qualities are not at hand, and no much larger clone is one base apart. The TCR beta CDR3 regions were amplified from the RNA transcripts. For the first round of RT-PCR on the TCR CDR3, the HTBI primer set was used together with the Qiagen OneStep RT-PCR kit. The libraries were constructed in a second round of multiplex PCR and then size-selected and purified. Libraries were sequenced paired-end with 100 bp reads on an Illumina HiSeq2000. The paper's data handling went like this. Raw data were processed with SOAPnuke, discarding reads with adapters, uncalled bases, mean Phred below 15, or no exact constant-primer or identifier match. High-quality paired reads were merged using COPE v1.2.5, and each unique nucleotide sequence was defined as a clonotype. Clonotypes were aligned to IMGT TRBV, TRBD and TRBJ reference segments using MiTCR v1.1. The analysis included only V-J combinations with a frequency above 0.0001, which together covered roughly 99% of the repertoires. The TCS score was defined as the ratio of F50 (clonal expansion) to E x V (chaos), calculated using BLOSUM62-based TCRdist between CDR3 peptides within each V-J. Welch's t-statistics and random forest reduced fewer than 550 V-J features to 10 to 15, which were used in a naive Bayes classifier (R e1071). TCRdb passed the public sequencing reads through fastp at Q25 and MiXCR, retaining productive beta sequences. A single entry per CDR3 protein holds the most common genes and DNA from its merged rows. The V and J calls and clone size come from TCRdb's table, not from the authors' own analysis. This sample gives some 350,000 distinct CDR3 sequences in total; 15% to 18% of them show up just once. The ten largest make up around a quarter of the sample.

Hyperthyroidism patients were newly diagnosed, had a disease duration of under 2 months, and were aged 18 to 65 years. The study excluded patients with uncontrolled infections, other autoimmune diseases, pregnancy or lactation. Diagnoses relied on clinical symptoms, serum thyroxine and TRAb, thyroid ultrasound and orbital computed tomography. Blood from progressor patients was collected at the time of first diagnosis with hyperthyroidism, before any ophthalmopathy symptoms had appeared. Ficoll-Paque density gradient centrifugation was used to isolate PBMCs from around 10 ml of fresh peripheral blood. Progressor patients were first diagnosed with Graves' hyperthyroidism and then developed ophthalmopathy during follow-up. Trizol reagent was used to extract total RNA, and RNA quality was then checked on an Agilent 2100 Bioanalyzer. The germline V gene (reference sequence) yields MNHEY for CDR1 and SMNVEV for CDR2. V is shortened by 7 bases, J by 9 bases, and the region joining them spans 16 bases. From the cysteine through the phenylalanine, the CDR3 covers 13 amino acids. Of all the DNA, just the CDR3 is kept, 39 bases in frame from base 1.

This specimen comes from a study of T cells in Graves' hyperthyroidism and ophthalmopathy (dated by TCRdb to about 2019). For the study in its entirety: Peripheral blood samples were taken at the time of initial diagnosis, prior to any treatment. A discovery cohort of about 96 patients, 43 with Graves' ophthalmopathy and 55 to 65 with stable Graves' hyperthyroidism, was used to find distinguishing TCR V-J signatures. An independent validation cohort of under 20 hyperthyroidism patients and about 15 patients who later progressed to ophthalmopathy tested prospective prediction of ophthalmopathy. The roughly 99 discovery patients were divided at random into training and test sets in a 7:3 ratio. In six Graves' hyperthyroidism patients, the study also compared T-cell repertoires from thyroid tissue with T-cell repertoires from blood. Following sampling, methimazole starting at 30 mg daily was given to hyperthyroidism patients, and high-dose intravenous methylprednisolone was given to ophthalmopathy patients. TCR Vbeta CDR3 sequencing of some 140 peripheral blood samples (about 45 ophthalmopathy, about 80 hyperthyroidism and roughly 17 progressor patients) is reported in the paper.

What the authors observed across the whole study: Blood samples also contained most of the expanded thyroid clonotypes (frequency above 0.001), which suggests that blood repertoires may reflect thyroid immune responses. Sample size was not statistically predetermined, and investigators were not blinded to group allocation. In validation, progression to ophthalmopathy was predicted by the model with 65% to 71% sensitivity and about 72% specificity, a median of around 5.9 months before onset. Ophthalmopathy was separated from stable hyperthyroidism by a 13 V-J signature model, with around 90% sensitivity and approximately 84% specificity obtained in cross-validation and 80%/75% obtained in testing.

This TCR was sampled from a woman between 18 and 30 years old with Graves' hyperthyroidism that later progressed to Graves' ophthalmopathy. The chain links TRBV27 with TRBJ2-1; TRBD1 is a weak D gene call, 6 bases matching. Material: blood. This receptor carries the CDR3 CASTNGGGREQFF. The DNA is as follows: TGTGCCAGCACCAATGGTGGGGGCCGTGAGCAGTTCTTC.